The sequence of this T cell receptor (beta chain) was determined in a study of human T cells and chemical hapten exposure (dated by TCRdb to the early 2020s). Describing the broader study: For sensitization, 2% DPC in acetone was applied to a roughly 2 cm by roughly 2 cm area of upper inner arm skin. Alopecia areata with under or over 50% scalp involvement, alopecia totalis and alopecia universalis were represented in the patient cohort, which was mostly female. Patch testing was done on the upper back using Finn chambers containing 0.01% DPC, and results were scored after 6 days according to International Contact Dermatitis Research Group standards. Blood was sampled from patients pre-sensitization (week 0) and at 2, 6 and about 24 weeks after DPC sensitization. Throughout the study period of 20 to 25 weeks, patients also received therapeutic DPC doses to the scalp every week. Some 29 alopecia patients provided blood for TCR sequencing at one to four time points (pre-sensitization, 2, 6 and 24 weeks). Libraries were pooled for sequencing, and variation in per-sample TCR yields was attributed mainly to small differences in library volumes within the pool. The study tracked peripheral blood TCR repertoire changes in vivo during primary and secondary sensitization to the hapten diphenylcyclopropenone (DPC) in alopecia patients.

The sample's time point label, in plain terms: pre-sensitization, week 0. The treatment or condition label for this specimen denotes: therapeutic diphenylcyclopropenone sensitization with weekly scalp DPC. At each patch-test visit, blood was drawn before the patch test was applied. To be eligible, patients had to be aged 18 to 70, diagnosed with alopecia and judged suitable for DPC therapy, while pregnant patients were excluded. Total RNA was extracted from unfractionated whole blood collected in Tempus Blood RNA tubes. The library was obtained by RACE. Sequencing instrument: NextSeq 500. Library preparation attached unique molecular identifiers to individual cDNA molecules for quantitative, reproducible TCR counting. Both TCR alpha and TCR beta chains were sequenced from each blood RNA sample. From the authors' description of their analysis: Samples had a median of about 90,000 TCRs, with a range from roughly 20,000 to 690,600. The Decombinator software suite was used to annotate the V, J and CDR3 of the TCR reads. For PS versus PT1 abundance plots, all samples were subsampled to the same number of TCRs (28,000). TCRs were defined as expanded if absent before sensitization and observed at least eight times at the 2-week time point. TCRdb reworked the public reads: Q25 trimming with fastp, MiXCR clone assembly, productive beta chains retained. Each CDR3 protein gets just one entry, which takes the most common genes and DNA from the rows behind it. The V and J calls reflect TCRdb's pipeline rather than the authors' work. A total of about 290,000 distinct CDR3 sequences appear in this sample, around 7.7% of them only once. Clones ranked in the top ten supply roughly 1.2% of the sample.

As to this clonotype: Its antigen has not been determined. One base away there is no much larger clone; base qualities are not given.

What the authors observed across the whole study: The number of PT1 expanded TCRs positively correlated with patch test score, significant at thresholds 8, 16 and 32 but not 4. After repeated subsampling, the strength of the expansion versus patch-test correlation and the threshold at which it became significant changed. Alopecia, a presumed autoimmune disease, was present in all patients, so the immune response of the patients might differ from that of healthy individuals. The number of TCRs above 1 in 1000 frequency did not change with DPC sensitization; there was no evidence of global repertoire structure alterations. Expanded TCRs formed significantly more large CDR3 similarity clusters than pre-sensitization or healthy control sets, consistent with antigen-driven responses.

V drops 0 bases and J drops 0 bases, leaving 12 bases in between. The CDR3, from cysteine to phenylalanine, totals 17 residues. Just the 51-base CDR3 DNA is kept, in frame starting at base 1. CDR1 and CDR2, per the germline V gene (reference sequence), are DFQATT and SNEGSKA. The source of this sequence is a man aged 18 to 35 with alopecia areata. Some clones in this sample may be carry-over from other donors' samples. Here the sequenced sample was whole blood, taken in connection with sensitization to the hapten diphenylcyclopropenone (DPC). This chain joins TRBV20-1 to TRBJ2-6, with the D assignment possibly TRBD1 or TRBD2, given 5 matching bases for each. Here the CDR3 is given as CSARDWDADSGANVLTF. The nucleotide sequence reads TGCAGTGCTAGAGATTGGGACGCAGACTCTGGGGCCAACGTCCTGACTTTC.